Below are 16 T cell receptor beta chains sequenced from a single sample in a study of blood T cell repertoires in COVID-19. Profiled with immunoSEQ multiplex PCR; TCRdb holds only in-frame clones, not every one. The profile shows approximately 140,000 clones, 80% to 90% of them singletons. Sequencing input: peripheral blood. These TCRs come from a man between 65 and 85 years old with acute or convalescent COVID-19.

The genes are TRBV3-1 (or the pseudogene TRBV3-2) and TRBJ1-1, with TRBD1 as a possible D gene (6 bases). Trimming took 2 bases from V and 7 from J, leaving 14 bases between them. This CDR3 spans 14 amino acids. Germline-derived CDR1 and CDR2 are LGHDT and YNNKEL (reference sequence). CDR3 region: CASSQPGTTVEAFF. The CDR3, as DNA: TGTGCCAGCAGCCAACCCGGGACAACAGTTGAAGCTTTCTTT.

The rearrangement uses TRBV6-6 and TRBJ1-5; maybe TRBD1 (5 bases). The CDR3 runs 15 residues. V gave up 0 bases and J gave up 5 bases, with 11 bases separating them. The V gene's germline CDR1 is MNHNY and CDR2 SVGAGI (reference sequence). CDR3: CASSYSIGADQPQHF. The CDR3 DNA follows: TGTGCCAGCAGTTACTCGATAGGGGCGGATCAGCCCCAGCATTTT.

The chain links TRBV19 to TRBJ2-7; tentatively, D is TRBD1 (6 bases). The germline CDR1 and CDR2 sequences are LNHDA and SQIVND (reference sequence). V was pared by 2 bases and J by 0 bases, with 14 bases between. The CDR3 spans 16 residues. In DNA form, the CDR3 reads TGTGCCAGTAGTATATCCGGACAGTCCTACTCCTACGAGCAGTACTTC. Its translation is CASSISGQSYSYEQYF.

The chain couples TRBV9 to TRBJ1-1, with D perhaps matching TRBD1 (5 bases). The V end was cut by 3 bases, the J end by 1 base, with 13 bases between. CDR3 length: 15 residues. The germline gives CDR1 SGDLS, CDR2 YYNGEE. The CDR3 DNA sequence: TGTGCCAGCAGCGGAGGAGGGGTTAGGAACACTGAAGCTTTCTTT. Translation gives CASSGGGVRNTEAFF.

The genes are TRBV6-2 or TRBV6-3 and TRBJ1-1; TRBD1 matches at 7 bases. The CDR3 totals 14 residues. Germline CDR1 MNHEY, CDR2 SVGEGT. With V trimmed by 5 bases and J by 0 bases, 3 bases remained unmatched. The CDR3 loop reads CASSLTGMNTEAFF. Written as DNA, the CDR3 is TGTGCCAGCAGTCTGACAGGGATGAACACTGAAGCTTTCTTT.

The chain recombines TRBV7-3 with TRBJ2-1; 7 bases agree with TRBD1. This CDR3 has 14 residues. Germline V gives CDR1 SGHTA, CDR2 FQGTGA. Losses at the gene ends were 5 bases for V and 10 bases for J; bases not matched to a gene: 11. The CDR3 region is CASSRSGQTREQFF. The DNA for the CDR3 is TGTGCCAGCAGCCGGTCGGGACAGACCAGAGAGCAGTTCTTC.

The rearrangement joins TRBV29-1 to TRBJ2-2; D not resolved. The V gene's germline CDR1 is SQVTM and CDR2 ANQGSEA. The CDR3 runs to 13 residues. Trimming removed 3 bases from V and 0 bases from J, with 5 bases in between. Written as DNA, the CDR3 is TGCAGCGTTGACAATCCGAACACCGGGGAGCTGTTTTTT. Encoded protein: CSVDNPNTGELFF.

The rearrangement links TRBV28 to TRBJ2-7, with TRBD1 identical over 7 bases. Trimming removed 7 bases from V and 1 base from J; junction bases left unmatched: 10. There are 15 residues in the CDR3. In germline, CDR1 is MDHEN, CDR2 SYDVKM. The CDR3, as DNA: TGTGCCAGCATTCCGGGACAGACCCTTTCCTACGAGCAGTACTTC. Residues: CASIPGQTLSYEQYF.

The chain couples TRBV5-1 to TRBJ2-5, with 9 bases aligning to TRBD1. Germline-derived CDR1 and CDR2 are SGHRS and YFSETQ. CDR3 length equals 14 residues. The V and J ends lost 4 bases and 5 bases, in that order; junction bases with no gene match: 6. CDR3 region: CASSPGTGRETQYF. The DNA of the CDR3 is TGCGCCAGCAGCCCGGGGACAGGGAGGGAGACCCAGTACTTC.

The DNA for the CDR3 is TGCAGCACGGGGACGGGGAACACTGAAGCTTTCTTT. Translating gives CSTGTGNTEAFF. The chain recombines TRBV29-1 with TRBJ1-1; possible D gene TRBD1, 5 bases. The germline V and J ends were trimmed by 8 bases and 1 base, with 11 bases remaining between them. Germline V gives CDR1 SQVTM, CDR2 ANQGSEA. The CDR3 length is 12 residues. The full variable domain, rest sourced from reference TRBV29-1 and TRBJ1-1, is SAVISQKPSRDICQRGTSLTIQCQVDSQVTMMFWYRQQPGQSLTLIATANQGSEATYESGFVIDKFPISRPNLTFSTLTVSNMSPEDSSIYLCSTGTGNTEAFFGQGTRLTVV.

Concerning this clone itself: Additional DNA sequences in this sample encode the identical CDR3. The CDR3 sequence is CSVSGTGATDTQYF. DNA for the CDR3: TGCAGCGTTTCCGGGACAGGGGCCACAGATACGCAGTATTTT. The chain links TRBV29-1 to TRBJ2-3, with 10 bases identical to TRBD1. Germline loops: CDR1 SQVTM, CDR2 ANQGSEA. The CDR3 totals 14 residues. With V trimmed by 5 bases and J by 2 bases, 4 bases remained unmatched.

This sequence joins TRBV3-1 (or the pseudogene TRBV3-2) and TRBJ1-4; a possible D gene is TRBD1 (6 bases). There are 15 residues in the CDR3. Germline loops: CDR1 LGHDT, CDR2 YNNKEL (reference sequence). Between the trimmed V and J ends, which lost 4 bases and 3 bases, there was a span of 12 bases. CDR3 residues: CASSLVTGSNEKLFF. The CDR3 region has the DNA TGTGCCAGCAGCCTAGTGACAGGATCTAATGAAAAACTGTTTTTT.

This clone has a single count. V gene TRBV20-1 combines with J gene TRBJ2-7; perhaps TRBD2 as D (6 bases). V shed 6 bases and J shed 7 bases, with 13 bases lying between them. The CDR3 consists of 11 residues. The germline CDR1 and CDR2 sequences are DFQATT and SNEGSKA (reference sequence). The CDR3 protein is CSARSLAEQYF. In DNA, the CDR3 is TGCAGTGCCCGATCCCTAGCGGAGCAGTACTTC.

The V gene is TRBV28, the J gene TRBJ1-1, with TRBD1 matching over 8 bases. The length of the CDR3 is 15 residues. CDR1 MDHEN and CDR2 SYDVKM come from the germline V gene. With 5 bases clipped from V and 1 base from J, the junction kept 6 bases outside the gene matches. The CDR3 here is CASSLSGQGNTEAFF. The DNA of the CDR3 is TGTGCCAGCAGTCTATCAGGACAGGGGAACACTGAAGCTTTCTTT.

The chain links TRBV9 to TRBJ2-7; 9 bases line up with TRBD2. Germline loops: CDR1 SGDLS, CDR2 YYNGEE. V lost 2 bases, J lost 0 bases, and 9 bases stayed unmatched. The CDR3 sequence is 17 residues long. CDR3 in amino acids: CASSVQAGGSGSYEQYF. CDR3 sequence (DNA): TGTGCCAGCAGCGTCCAAGCGGGAGGATCCGGCTCCTACGAGCAGTACTTC.

The table lists this clone with a few counts. The rearrangement links TRBV14 to TRBJ1-1; D possibly corresponds to TRBD1 (6 bases). The CDR3 length is 18 residues. The germline V gene encodes CDR1 SGHDN and CDR2 FVKESK. V lost 0 bases and J 4 bases, leaving 21 bases between the germline ends. CDR3 sequence reads: CASSQEVFSAGASTEAFF. In DNA, the CDR3 is TGTGCCAGCAGCCAAGAAGTTTTTTCGGCAGGGGCTAGCACTGAAGCTTTCTTT.